These 30 T cell receptor beta chains originate from one sample sequenced in a study of blood T cell repertoires in COVID-19. The assay was immunoSEQ multiplex PCR, and TCRdb's table has in-frame clones only and misses some. Of about 150,000 clones listed, approximately 87% are singletons. Specimen: peripheral blood. All receptors derive from a human donor in a cohort sampled during active COVID-19.

This sequence joins TRBV5-1 and TRBJ2-7; TRBD1 aligns across 7 bases. CDR1 SGHRS and CDR2 YFSETQ come from the germline V gene. V was clipped by 5 bases and J by 0 bases; unmatched bases: 14. The CDR3 totals 17 residues. CDR3 sequence: CASSQGQATPSSYEQYF. CDR3 sequence (DNA): TGCGCCAGCAGTCAAGGACAGGCAACTCCGAGCTCCTACGAGCAGTACTTC. Complete variable domain (other parts from reference TRBV5-1 and TRBJ2-7): KAGVTQTPRYLIKTRGQQVTLSCSPISGHRSVSWYQQTPGQGLQFLFEYFSETQRNKGNFPGRFSGRQFSNSRSEMNVSTLELGDSALYLCASSQGQATPSSYEQYFGPGTRLTVT.

This rearrangement joins TRBV7-2 to TRBJ1-2; 10 bases map to TRBD1. This CDR3 is 16 amino acids long. Germline V gene lookup returns CDR1 SGHTA and CDR2 FQGNSA. The V and J ends lost 0 bases and 8 bases, in that order; junction bases with no gene match: 9. CDR3 nucleotide sequence: TGTGCCAGCAGCTTAGCTAGGACAGGGGGGATGGTAGGCTACACCTTC. This gives the protein CASSLARTGGMVGYTF.

This rearrangement joins TRBV7-3 to TRBJ1-1; D remains ambiguous. Trimming removed 1 base from V and 3 bases from J, with 9 bases in between. This CDR3 spans 14 amino acids. Germline CDR1 SGHTA, CDR2 FQGTGA. The CDR3 coding sequence is TGTGCCAGCAGCTTAATTCCCGGGGACACTGAAGCTTTCTTT. This codes for CASSLIPGDTEAFF.

This sequence joins TRBV12-3 or TRBV12-4 and TRBJ1-5; no reliable D call. V dropped 6 bases and J dropped 9 bases, with 15 bases sitting between them. CDR3 length: 13 residues. CDR3 residues: CASSFDSHWPQHF. The CDR3 DNA reads TGTGCCAGCAGCTTTGACTCCCATTGGCCCCAGCATTTT.

J is TRBJ2-2 and V is TRBV21-1; the listed D gene, TRBD1, was not tested against the DNA. TRBV21-1 is a documented pseudogene. This CDR3 contains 15 residues. The CDR3 DNA follows: TGTGCCAGCAGCCCGGACAGGGCGAACACCGGGGAGCTGTTTTTT. It specifies CASSPDRANTGELFF.

As to this clone: The sample contains more than one DNA sequence encoding this CDR3. The chain employs TRBV7-8 and TRBJ2-1; 7 bases map to TRBD2. This CDR3 is 15 amino acids long. J lost 1 base, V lost 5 bases, and 5 bases had no gene match. Germline V gene lookup returns CDR1 SGHVS and CDR2 FQNEAQ. The CDR3 bases are TGTGCCAGCAGCCCGCGCGGGGGATCCTACAATGAGCAGTTCTTC. Its protein product is CASSPRGGSYNEQFF.

The chain employs TRBV11-2 and TRBJ2-7; 13 nucleotides match TRBD2. The germline CDR1 and CDR2 sequences are SGHAT and FQNNGV. The junction had 6 bases not matched to a gene; V was cut back by 4 bases and J by 6 bases. CDR3 length: 15 amino acids. The CDR3 DNA is TGTGCCAGCAGCTCTACTAGCGGGGGGGCGTCCGAGCAGTACTTC. Translated, it gives CASSSTSGGASEQYF. Full variable domain (remainder filled in from reference TRBV11-2 and TRBJ2-7): EAGVAQSPRYKIIEKRQSVAFWCNPISGHATLYWYQQILGQGPKLLIQFQNNGVVDDSQLPKDRFSAERLKGVDSTLKIQPAKLEDSAVYLCASSSTSGGASEQYFGPGTRLTVT.

V is TRBV5-6 and J is TRBJ2-5; 11 bases are shared with TRBD2. CDR1 is SGHDT and CDR2 is YYEEEE in the germline V gene. This CDR3 contains 17 residues. Trimming removed 0 bases from V and 3 bases from J; junction bases left unmatched: 7. The CDR3 here is CASSLALLSGGEETQYF. DNA of the CDR3: TGTGCCAGCAGCTTGGCTCTCCTTAGCGGGGGGGAAGAGACCCAGTACTTC. Variable domain in full (rest from reference TRBV5-6 and TRBJ2-5): DAGVTQSPTHLIKTRGQQVTLRCSPKSGHDTVSWYQQALGQGPQFIFQYYEEEERQRGNFPDRFSGHQFPNYSSELNVNALLLGDSALYLCASSLALLSGGEETQYFGPGTRLLVL.

V usage is TRBV7-8 and J usage is TRBJ2-3; TRBD2 matches at 10 bases. This CDR3 has 17 amino acids. Germline trimming cut 5 bases from V and 5 bases from J; bases unmatched to any gene: 13. Germline lookup yields CDR1 SGHVS and CDR2 FQNEAQ. Here the CDR3 reads CASSLLAGDLGGDTQYF. CDR3 DNA sequence: TGTGCCAGCAGCCTTCTAGCGGGGGACCTTGGGGGAGATACGCAGTATTTT.

This clone has just a few counts. The V gene is TRBV6-6, the J gene TRBJ2-5; TRBD2 aligns across 8 bases. The trim removed 2 bases at V and 5 bases at J, leaving 7 bases unmatched. CDR3 length equals 15 residues. Germline lookup yields CDR1 MNHNY and CDR2 SVGAGI (reference sequence). The CDR3 sequence: CASSYLAGGKETQYF. The DNA for the CDR3 is TGTGCCAGCAGTTACCTCGCGGGGGGCAAGGAGACCCAGTACTTC.

The gene calls are TRBV6-6 and TRBJ2-5; 7 bases agree with TRBD1. V shed 6 bases and J 0 bases; nucleotides not matched to a gene: 1. Germline-derived CDR1 and CDR2 are MNHNY and SVGAGI (reference sequence). The CDR3 is 13 amino acids. The CDR3 DNA reads TGTGCCAGCAGGACAGGGAACCAAGAGACCCAGTACTTC. Translation: CASRTGNQETQYF.

The chain combines TRBV6-2 or TRBV6-3 with TRBJ2-5; 7 bases are shared with TRBD2. Germline CDR1 reads MNHEY; CDR2 reads SVGEGT. CDR3 length: 14 residues. The V and J ends lost 4 bases and 4 bases, in that order; junction bases with no gene match: 6. CDR3 amino acids: CASSFPGGGETQYF. CDR3 nucleotide sequence: TGTGCCAGCAGTTTTCCGGGGGGTGGAGAGACCCAGTACTTC.

The V and J genes are TRBV3-1 (or the pseudogene TRBV3-2) and TRBJ2-5; the match to TRBD1 covers 8 bases. V lost 0 bases, J lost 4 bases, and 7 bases stayed unmatched. The CDR3 consists of 16 residues. Germline V gene lookup returns CDR1 LGHDT and CDR2 YNNKEL (reference sequence). The CDR3, as DNA: TGTGCCAGCAGCCAAGATAAGCCAGGGGGCGGAGAGACCCAGTACTTC. The encoded protein is CASSQDKPGGGETQYF.

The rearrangement uses TRBV2 and TRBJ2-2; D gene uncertain. The CDR3 has 11 amino acids. V lost 5 bases and J 6 bases, leaving 4 bases between the germline ends. The germline V gene encodes CDR1 SNHLY and CDR2 FYNNEI. The CDR3 DNA sequence: TGTGCCAGCAGTTCCTCCGGGGAGCTGTTTTTT. Translating gives CASSSSGELFF. The full variable domain, in which reference TRBV2 and TRBJ2-2 provide the parts outside the CDR3, is EPEVTQTPSHQVTQMGQEVILRCVPISNHLYFYWYRQILGQKVEFLVSFYNNEISEKSEIFDDQFSVERPDGSNFTLKIRSTKLEDSAMYFCASSSSGELFFGEGSRLTVL.

The chain is built from TRBV19 and TRBJ2-3, with 7 bases aligning to TRBD1. J lost 5 bases, V lost 1 base, and 9 bases had no gene match. The CDR3 is 16 residues long. CDR1 and CDR2 (germline): LNHDA, SQIVND (reference sequence). CDR3 nucleotides: TGTGCCAGTAGTATAGCCCGAGGGGGCGAGGAAGATACGCAGTATTTT. This codes for CASSIARGGEEDTQYF.

The chain joins TRBV12-3 or TRBV12-4 to TRBJ1-2, with D unclear. Deletions cut 6 bases from V and 3 bases from J, with 11 bases between. The CDR3 is 13 residues long. CDR3 sequence (DNA): TGTGCCAGCAGCCAGGCCAGAGACTATGGCTACACCTTC. Protein product: CASSQARDYGYTF.

This rearrangement joins TRBV12-5 to TRBJ1-1; D is perhaps TRBD1 (5 bases). Trimming pared 1 base from V and 2 bases from J, leaving 8 bases between. The CDR3 is made up of 14 amino acids. Germline V gene data show CDR1 as LGHNT and CDR2 as FRNRAP. The CDR3 protein is CASGLGTPNTEAFF. The CDR3 region has the DNA TGTGCTAGTGGTTTGGGGACACCCAACACTGAAGCTTTCTTT.

In this sample, this clone turned up once. The chain combines TRBV29-1 with TRBJ1-2, with a possible D match to TRBD1 (5 bases). V lost 7 bases to trimming and J lost 8 bases, with 17 bases between them. Germline V gene data show CDR1 as SQVTM and CDR2 as ANQGSEA. CDR3 length equals 12 residues. Written as DNA, the CDR3 is TGCAGCGGCAGGGAAGGTAGGGCGGGCTACACCTTC. This sequence encodes CSGREGRAGYTF.

In this sample, this clone turned up once. This chain links TRBV7-2 with TRBJ2-1; 8 bases are a match to TRBD2. V gave up 6 bases and J gave up 8 bases; unmatched junction bases: 12. This CDR3 is 15 amino acids long. The germline CDR1 and CDR2 sequences are SGHTA and FQGNSA. As DNA, the CDR3 is TGTGCCAGCAGTCTGAGCGGGGGATCAGGCTATGAGCAGTTCTTC. As protein: CASSLSGGSGYEQFF.

V and J are TRBV5-4 and TRBJ2-3, with TRBD1 matching over 9 bases. CDR1 is SGHNT and CDR2 is YYREEE in the germline V gene (reference sequence). This CDR3 contains 16 residues. V lost 3 bases and J lost 2; bases outside the gene matches: 7. The CDR3 here is CASSYLRTGVTDTQYF. CDR3 bases: TGTGCCAGCAGCTATTTAAGGACAGGGGTCACAGATACGCAGTATTTT.

V usage is TRBV5-1 and J usage is TRBJ2-2; D perhaps matches TRBD1 (5 bases). This CDR3 region has 16 residues. Germline V gives CDR1 SGHRS, CDR2 YFSETQ. The V and J ends lost 4 bases and 0 bases respectively, with 13 bases between them. The CDR3, as DNA: TGCGCCAGCAGCCAGGGTCGGAACGCGAACACCGGGGAGCTGTTTTTT. Amino acids: CASSQGRNANTGELFF.

The V gene is TRBV7-2, the J gene TRBJ2-2; D is ambiguous. CDR1 SGHTA and CDR2 FQGNSA come from the germline V gene. With 5 bases removed from V and 1 base from J, the gap between germline ends came to 8 bases. The CDR3 is 14 amino acids. CDR3 in amino acids: CASSPGLNTGELFF. CDR3 in DNA: TGTGCCAGCAGCCCTGGCCTGAACACCGGGGAGCTGTTTTTT. Looking up the rest from reference TRBV7-2 and TRBJ2-2 gives the full variable domain: GAGVSQSPSNKVTEKGKDVELRCDPISGHTALYWYRQSLGQGLEFLIYFQGNSAPDKSGLPSDRFSAERTGGSVSTLTIQRTQQEDSAVYLCASSPGLNTGELFFGEGSRLTVL.

The chain joins TRBV3-1 (or the pseudogene TRBV3-2) to TRBJ2-3; tentative D call: TRBD2 (6 bases). V dropped 1 base and J dropped 0 bases, with 14 bases sitting between them. Germline CDR1 is LGHDT and CDR2 is YNNKEL (reference sequence). This CDR3 has 17 residues. The CDR3 region is CASSQVRSGLSTDTQYF. CDR3 bases: TGTGCCAGCAGCCAAGTTAGGAGCGGGCTTAGCACAGATACGCAGTATTTT.

The rearrangement joins TRBV15 to TRBJ1-6; the D is unclear. V was shortened by 7 bases and J by 0 bases, with 4 bases between the two germline ends. CDR1 is LNHNV, CDR2 YYDKDF, per germline (reference sequence). The CDR3 length is 13 residues. The CDR3, as DNA: TGTGCCACCAAGAGCTCCTATAATTCACCCCTCCACTTT. Translated: CATKSSYNSPLHF.

This rearrangement joins TRBV6-5 to TRBJ1-2, with D perhaps TRBD1 (5 bases). Trimming took off 0 bases at V and 8 bases at J, with 10 bases between the two ends. The germline gives CDR1 MNHEY, CDR2 SVGAGI. CDR3 length: 13 amino acids. The DNA for the CDR3 is TGTGCCAGCAGTTACTCCACAGGCCGCGGCTACACCTTC. Encoded protein: CASSYSTGRGYTF.

The gene calls are TRBV7-8 and TRBJ2-2; the D is unclear. V lost 1 base, J lost 2 bases, and 8 bases lay in between. CDR1 SGHVS and CDR2 FQNEAQ come from the germline V gene. This CDR3 contains 15 residues. As DNA, the CDR3 is TGTGCCAGCAGCTTAGTCGAGCTTAACACCGGGGAGCTGTTTTTT. As protein: CASSLVELNTGELFF. Full variable domain (outside the CDR3, taken from reference TRBV7-8 and TRBJ2-2): GAGVSQSPRYKVAKRGQDVALRCDPISGHVSLFWYQQALGQGPEFLTYFQNEAQLDKSGLPSDRFFAERPEGSVSTLKIQRTQQEDSAVYLCASSLVELNTGELFFGEGSRLTVL.

This sequence joins TRBV6-5 and TRBJ2-2, with 7 bases aligning to TRBD1. The germline V gene encodes CDR1 MNHEY and CDR2 SVGAGI. CDR3 length equals 15 residues. With V trimmed by 5 bases and J by 3 bases, 6 bases remained unmatched. CDR3 nucleotides: TGTGCCAGCAGTCACAGGGGCCCGGACACCGGGGAGCTGTTTTTT. This gives the protein CASSHRGPDTGELFF.

This clone was seen only a few times. V is TRBV6-2 or TRBV6-3 and J is TRBJ1-2; D ambiguous. Trimming shortened V by 2 bases and J by 4 bases, and 8 bases separated the two germline ends. CDR1 and CDR2 (germline): MNHEY, SVGEGT. There are 13 residues in the CDR3. The CDR3 region is CASSYDDSYGYTF. DNA of the CDR3: TGTGCCAGCAGTTACGATGACTCCTATGGCTACACCTTC.

This sequence joins TRBV18 and TRBJ1-1; no reliable D call. V dropped 2 bases and J dropped 0 bases, with 13 bases sitting between them. Germline V CDR1 and CDR2: KGHSH, LQKENI. The CDR3 is made up of 16 amino acids. The DNA of the CDR3 is TGTGCCAGCTCACCAGCCTCGACGGAGCTGAACACTGAAGCTTTCTTT. Translated: CASSPASTELNTEAFF.

In this sample, this clone turned up a few times. This chain uses TRBV5-6 with TRBJ2-5; 11 nucleotides align to TRBD2. CDR1 is SGHDT, CDR2 YYEEEE, per germline. Unmatched junction bases numbered 6, after V lost 0 bases and J lost 5 bases. This CDR3 spans 16 amino acids. The CDR3 sequence is CASSLVPRTSGETQYF. As DNA, the CDR3 is TGTGCCAGCAGCTTGGTCCCCCGGACTAGCGGGGAGACCCAGTACTTC.